This T cell receptor (beta chain) stems from a study of shared clonotypes between healthy human individuals. As for the study in general: A couple of female and a few male donors aged 18 to 49 were enrolled.

Here immunoSEQ multiplex PCR was the method, and the copy in TCRdb shows in-frame clones only, minus some. In the table there are more than 550,000 clones, over 55% of which are singletons. Turning to this clone: Its antigen remains unidentified. Other DNA sequences of this sample code for an identical CDR3.

Findings and caveats of the study: Represented genetic and exposure-history diversity was restricted by having few donors. Clonotypes not shared had lower generation probabilities than those common to all four donors.

Adults of Caucasian background living in Nashville, Tennessee made up all donors. Material for sequencing was memory CD4+ T cells sorted from blood. Sample subset: CD45RA-negative fraction. The clonotype was recovered from a woman aged 25 to 45 in good health.

The CDR3: CASSAQGYEQYF. The CDR3 DNA follows: TGTGCCAGCAGTGCGCAAGGCTACGAGCAGTACTTC. The chain employs TRBV6-5 and TRBJ2-7; D call uncertain. The CDR3 contains 12 residues. V lost 5 bases and J lost 3, with 8 bases in between. From germline, CDR1 is MNHEY and CDR2 SVGAGI.